Presented here are 13 T cell receptor beta chains from one specimen sequenced in a study of T cells in Graves' hyperthyroidism and ophthalmopathy. RNA transcripts were the template for amplifying TCR beta CDR3 regions. Researchers ran a first-round RT-PCR on the TCR CDR3 using the HTBI primer set. TCRdb re-derived calls from the multiplex PCR reads in MiXCR, one entry per CDR3 protein. Of about 260,000 distinct CDR3 sequences detected, 16% appear once; the ten largest clones hold approximately 30%. The material sequenced was blood. These receptors were collected from a woman aged 18 to 35 with Graves' ophthalmopathy.

This clonotype was counted at least ten times. The CDR3 nucleotides are TGTGCCAGCAGCCATGTCCTGGGTGCTAAAAAGGATACGCAGTATTTT. Amino acids: CASSHVLGAKKDTQYF. The chain recombines TRBV3-1 with TRBJ2-3; D gene uncertain. Trimming took off 3 bases at V and 6 bases at J, with 19 bases between the two ends. Per germline, CDR1 LGHDT and CDR2 YNNKEL (reference sequence). The CDR3 loop spans 16 amino acids.

Ten or more counts support this clonotype. The rearrangement uses TRBV20-1 and TRBJ2-7; 9 positions agree with TRBD1. The CDR3 is 13 amino acids. V lost 1 base and J lost 6; bases outside the gene matches: 4. Germline assignment: CDR1 DFQATT and CDR2 SNEGSKA (reference sequence). CDR3 residues: CSARASTGGEQYF. As DNA, the CDR3 is TGCAGTGCTAGAGCCTCGACAGGGGGCGAGCAGTACTTC.

This clonotype has a count of ten or more. The CDR3 here is CSAGRRAGTSGRVAYEQYF. CDR3 in DNA: TGCAGTGCTGGACGCCGGGCCGGGACTAGCGGGAGGGTCGCCTACGAGCAGTACTTC. V is TRBV20-1 and J is TRBJ2-7, with 16 bases matching TRBD2. The CDR3 sequence is 19 residues long. The trim removed 5 bases at V and 2 bases at J, leaving 15 bases unmatched. Germline CDR1 DFQATT, CDR2 SNEGSKA (reference sequence).

The chain couples TRBV28 to TRBJ2-5; TRBD1 is a possible D gene (6 bases). CDR1 is MDHEN, CDR2 SYDVKM, per germline. The CDR3 consists of 12 residues. V shed 10 bases and J shed 5 bases, with 14 bases lying between them. The CDR3 region is CATQGFGETQYF. CDR3 sequence (DNA): TGTGCCACTCAGGGGTTCGGTGAGACCCAGTACTTC.

This clonotype was seen at least ten times. This chain joins TRBV15 and TRBJ2-1; D possibly corresponds to TRBD2 (5 bases). The CDR3 length is 17 residues. Germline CDR1 is LNHNV and CDR2 is YYDKDF (reference sequence). V lost 0 bases and J 0 bases, leaving 12 bases between the germline ends. CDR3 nucleotides: TGTGCCACCAGCAGAGAGCGAGGGAAAGGCTCCTACAATGAGCAGTTCTTC. Residues: CATSRERGKGSYNEQFF.

This clonotype was detected ten times or more. The rearrangement joins TRBV28 to TRBJ2-7; 9 bases agree with TRBD1. CDR1 and CDR2 from the germline V gene are MDHEN and SYDVKM. V dropped 6 bases and J dropped 2; count of bases not matched to a gene: 8. The CDR3 is made up of 15 amino acids. CDR3 coding DNA: TGTGCCAGCAGCGCCGCGGACAGGGGCCCCTACGAGCAGTACTTC. Protein: CASSAADRGPYEQYF.

The table lists this clonotype with many counts. V usage is TRBV13 and J usage is TRBJ2-3, with 13 bases identical to TRBD2. Germline values: CDR1 PRHDT, CDR2 FYEKMQ (reference sequence). The CDR3 totals 15 residues. The junction had 1 base not matched to a gene; V was cut back by 4 bases and J by 3 bases. Written as DNA, the CDR3 is TGTGCCAGCAGCTCGACTAGCGGGAGGACAGATACGCAGTATTTT. This sequence encodes CASSSTSGRTDTQYF.

This clonotype came up many times. This chain links TRBV28 with TRBJ1-4; D is undetermined. CDR1 is MDHEN and CDR2 is SYDVKM in the germline V gene. V was pared by 5 bases and J by 5 bases, with 12 bases between. The CDR3 is 14 amino acids. The CDR3, as DNA: TGTGCCAGCAGTCCTTCGAGGAGAAATGAAAAACTGTTTTTT. Translation gives CASSPSRRNEKLFF.

At least ten counts were recorded for this clonotype. The chain recombines TRBV6-5 with TRBJ2-5; 7 bases match TRBD1. The CDR3 runs 15 residues. CDR1 is MNHEY and CDR2 is SVGAGI in the germline V gene. Losses at the gene ends were 2 bases for V and 4 bases for J; bases not matched to a gene: 7. DNA of the CDR3: TGTGCCAGCAGTTACCCTACAGGGGCCGGAGAGACCCAGTACTTC. Amino acid sequence: CASSYPTGAGETQYF.

This clonotype was detected many times. V gene TRBV14 combines with J gene TRBJ1-2; no reliable D call. CDR1 and CDR2 from the germline V gene are SGHDN and FVKESK. Deletions cut 4 bases from V and 4 bases from J, with 19 bases between. The CDR3 length is 16 residues. Here the CDR3 reads CASSPYPTTNPYGYTF. In nucleotides, the CDR3 is TGTGCCAGCAGCCCATACCCTACGACAAACCCCTATGGCTACACCTTC.

There are a few counts of this clonotype. The CDR3 DNA is TGTGCCAGCAGCCCCCGACAGGGTTCGATTTACAATGAGCAGTTCTTC. This gives the protein CASSPRQGSIYNEQFF. The V gene is TRBV9, the J gene TRBJ2-1; TRBD1 matches at 7 bases. Germline V gives CDR1 SGDLS, CDR2 YYNGEE. Unmatched junction bases numbered 11, after V lost 4 bases and J lost 4 bases. The CDR3 is 16 residues long.

The table lists this clonotype with many counts. The chain has TRBV5-1 and TRBJ1-1; no reliable D call. The V end lost 1 base, the J end lost 1 base, and 8 bases lay between the germline ends. The V gene's germline CDR1 is SGHRS and CDR2 YFSETQ. This CDR3 spans 14 amino acids. CDR3 bases: TGCGCCAGCAGCTTGAACCTACAGAACACTGAAGCTTTCTTT. Its protein product is CASSLNLQNTEAFF.

This clonotype was seen ten or more times. The chain couples TRBV12-3 or TRBV12-4 to TRBJ1-3; unclear D gene. The germline V and J ends were trimmed by 5 bases and 2 bases, with 16 bases remaining between them. CDR3 length: 16 amino acids. For the CDR3, the DNA is TGTGCCAGCAGTCTACGAGGGAAGAAGCCTGGAAACACCATATATTTT. Its translation is CASSLRGKKPGNTIYF.